This record looks at one TCR beta chain sequence and its context. Its antigen is undetermined. Other DNA sequences in the same sample also yield this CDR3. The entry originates in a study of shared clonotypes between healthy human individuals. Overall study results and limits: As a rule, naive subsets had a larger estimated richness than memory subsets.

V was pared by 6 bases and J by 4 bases, with 3 bases of the junction left unmatched. CDR3 length: 15 residues. The V gene's germline CDR1 is SNHLY and CDR2 FYNNEI. The table came from immunoSEQ multiplex PCR; TCRdb's copy has only in-frame clones and leaves some out. The sample consists of around 1,000,000 clones, about 72% of them appearing once. The investigators split CD4+ cells into a CD45RA+ naive subset and a CD45RA-negative memory subset. The sample taken for sequencing was memory CD4+ T cells from PBMCs. Sample subset: CD45RA-negative fraction. This chain uses TRBV2 with TRBJ2-2, with 12 bases aligning to TRBD2. This clonotype originated in a man aged 18 to 35 in good health. Some clones in this sample may be carry-over from other donors' samples. CDR3 region: CASSLGLAGTGELFF. CDR3 in DNA: TGTGCCAGCAGCTTGGGACTAGCGGGCACCGGGGAGCTGTTTTTT.